A single sample is the source of the 8 T cell receptor beta chains below, sequenced in a study of chemoradiotherapy in HPV16-positive cancers. TCRdb's copy holds only in-frame clones and misses some; the assay was immunoSEQ multiplex PCR. The sample consists of around 6,600 clones, roughly 80% of them appearing once. This material consisted of tumor tissue, taken from a patient who underwent chemoradiotherapy. Every receptor here comes from a human donor with HPV-associated anogenital cancer.

This clone was observed a few times. The chain combines TRBV2 with TRBJ1-6, with D uncertain. V was trimmed by 7 bases and J by 11 bases, leaving 15 bases between them. From germline, CDR1 is SNHLY and CDR2 FYNNEI. The CDR3 is made up of 13 amino acids. This chain's CDR3 is CASTRASKAPLHF. In DNA, the CDR3 is TGTGCCAGCACTCGGGCCTCCAAGGCACCCCTCCACTTT.

The chain links TRBV29-1 to TRBJ2-1; D ambiguous. Looked up from germline, CDR1 is SQVTM and CDR2 is ANQGSEA. V shed 1 base and J shed 7 bases, with 11 bases lying between them. CDR3 length: 13 residues. The CDR3 reads CSVEGLDGNEQFF. As DNA, the CDR3 is TGCAGCGTTGAAGGGCTAGATGGGAATGAGCAGTTCTTC.

The V and J genes are TRBV11-2 and TRBJ1-3, with no clear D. CDR1 and CDR2 from the germline V gene are SGHAT and FQNNGV. V was pared by 1 base and J by 0 bases, with 4 bases between. The CDR3 has 14 residues. DNA for the CDR3: TGTGCCAGCAGCTTAGTGGACTCTGGAAACACCATATATTTT. This translates into CASSLVDSGNTIYF.

V is TRBV4-2 and J is TRBJ2-3; 10 bases fit TRBD2. In germline, CDR1 is LGHNA, CDR2 YNFKEQ. This CDR3 contains 18 residues. J gave up 2 bases and V 0 bases, and 8 bases lay outside the gene matches. The CDR3: CASSQERLLAGYTDTQYF. The DNA of the CDR3 is TGTGCCAGCAGCCAAGAACGGTTACTAGCGGGGTACACAGATACGCAGTATTTT.

The chain links TRBV4-3 to TRBJ2-7; no clear D gene. Germline values: CDR1 LGHNA, CDR2 YSLEER. The CDR3 totals 16 residues. The V end was cut by 0 bases, the J end by 1 base, with 13 bases between. The CDR3 loop is CASSQDLARWSYEQYF. The CDR3 coding sequence is TGCGCCAGCAGCCAAGATTTGGCTAGATGGTCCTACGAGCAGTACTTC.

V usage is TRBV5-6 and J usage is TRBJ2-7; weak D call: TRBD2 (6 bases). Germline values: CDR1 SGHDT, CDR2 YYEEEE. This CDR3 spans 16 amino acids. V lost 3 bases, J lost 2 bases, and 18 bases lay in between. CDR3 nucleotide sequence: TGTGCCAGCAGCTCTCCCGCGGGACCACTGGCCTACGAGCAGTACTTC. Amino acids: CASSSPAGPLAYEQYF.

The V call is TRBV30, the J call TRBJ1-2, with D hard to call. The CDR3 sequence is 12 residues long. Trimming shortened V by 3 bases and J by 4 bases, and 9 bases separated the two germline ends. The V gene's germline CDR1 is GTSNPN and CDR2 SVGIG (reference sequence). The CDR3 sequence is CAWRKGVYGYTF. CDR3 sequence (DNA): TGTGCCTGGAGGAAGGGTGTCTATGGCTACACCTTC. Using reference TRBV30 and TRBJ1-2 for the parts outside the CDR3, the full variable domain is SQTIHQWPATLVQPVGSPLSLECTVEGTSNPNLYWYRQAAGRGLQLLFYSVGIGQISSEVPQNLSASRPQDRQFILSSKKLLLSDSGFYLCAWRKGVYGYTFGSGTRLTVV.

The chain combines TRBV19 with TRBJ1-1, with TRBD1 as a possible D gene (6 bases). Germline CDR1 LNHDA, CDR2 SQIVND (reference sequence). Trimming stripped 5 bases from V and 2 bases from J, with 12 bases between. CDR3 length: 14 residues. CDR3 protein: CASSYMGANTEAFF. CDR3 nucleotides: TGTGCCAGTAGTTATATGGGGGCTAACACTGAAGCTTTCTTT.